These 2 T cell receptor beta chains share one sample of origin, sequenced in a study of cytomegalovirus exposure and HLA in healthy donors (dated by TCRdb to about 2017). Libraries were built with the immunoSEQ multiplex PCR assay. The multiplex PCR relied on a mix of 60 forward primers for TCR Vbeta segments and 13 reverse primers for TCR Jbeta segments. Held by TCRdb, this immuneACCESS table contains in-frame sequences only and omits some clones. Under half of the omission traces to an unresolved V gene where checked; the cause of the rest is unknown. The sample yields about 110,000 clones; 55% to 75% were counted once. Jointly, the top ten make up 8.2% of the sample. The sequencing input was PBMCs. The receptors were gathered from a woman aged 40-49 years in good health and CMV-seropositive.

This clone appeared a few times. This sequence joins TRBV12-1 and TRBJ2-7; TRBD2 reflects the table's D call only, with no check against the DNA. TRBV12-1 is noted as a pseudogene. The CDR3 sequence is 18 residues long. The CDR3 loop reads CASSPGLAGVSFRYEQYF. CDR3 bases: TGTGCCAGCAGCCCTGGACTAGCGGGGGTAAGTTTCCGTTACGAGCAGTACTTC.

This clone was counted between two and nine times. This CDR3 reads CATSSQVNTEAFF. As DNA, the CDR3 is TGTGCCACCTCGAGCCAGGTAAACACTGAAGCTTTCTTT. The chain is built from TRBV2 and TRBJ1-1; D not certain. V was clipped by 10 bases and J by 2 bases, with 14 bases between them. In germline, CDR1 is SNHLY, CDR2 FYNNEI. This CDR3 has 13 residues.